This entry lists 30 T cell receptor beta chains sequenced from one sample in a study of T-cell memory formation after mild COVID-19. TCRdb reanalysed the 5' RACE reads using MiXCR and keeps one entry per CDR3 protein. The sample carries about 350,000 distinct CDR3 sequences, around 30% recorded once. Sequenced material: PBMCs or a T cell subset sorted from them (not recorded which). Source of these receptors: an adult woman who had mild COVID-19 (a few samples of this study predate the infection). Cell type and time point are not known.

The gene calls are TRBV7-2 and TRBJ1-1; D gene unclear. The length of the CDR3 is 15 residues. V lost 5 bases to trimming and J lost 0 bases, with 13 bases between them. Germline CDR1 is SGHTA and CDR2 is FQGNSA. CDR3 sequence: CASSPPLAVNTEAFF. The CDR3 nucleotides read TGTGCCAGCAGCCCACCACTGGCGGTGAACACTGAAGCTTTCTTT.

The table lists this clonotype with many counts. The chain links TRBV5-5 to TRBJ2-2; D unresolved. Between the trimmed V and J ends, which lost 0 bases and 4 bases, there was a span of 7 bases. Germline loops: CDR1 SGHKS, CDR2 YYEKEE (reference sequence). There are 14 residues in the CDR3. CDR3 residues: CASSLAGSTGELFF. For the CDR3, the DNA is TGTGCCAGCAGCTTGGCCGGCAGCACCGGGGAGCTGTTTTTT. Full variable domain (missing parts from reference TRBV5-5 and TRBJ2-2): DAGVTQSPTHLIKTRGQQVTLRCSPISGHKSVSWYQQVLGQGPQFIFQYYEKEERGRGNFPDRFSARQFPNYSSELNVNALLLGDSALYLCASSLAGSTGELFFGEGSRLTVL.

The chain joins TRBV20-1 to TRBJ2-1; 13 bases map to TRBD2. After removal of 1 base from V and 0 bases from J, the junction contained 9 bases not matched to a gene. Germline assignment: CDR1 DFQATT and CDR2 SNEGSKA (reference sequence). The CDR3 spans 19 residues. This chain's CDR3 is CSARGGLAGARSSYNEQFF. The CDR3 DNA follows: TGCAGTGCTAGAGGCGGACTAGCGGGAGCCCGAAGCTCCTACAATGAGCAGTTCTTC.

This clonotype was picked up a small number of times. The rearrangement links TRBV7-9 to TRBJ2-1; tentatively, D is TRBD1 (6 bases). The CDR3 is made up of 12 amino acids. Trimming stripped 5 bases from V and 10 bases from J, with 12 bases between. The germline V gene has CDR1 SEHNR and CDR2 FQNEAQ (reference sequence). In DNA, the CDR3 is TGTGCCAGCAGCCTAGGACAGTGGGAGCAGTTCTTC. Translated, it gives CASSLGQWEQFF.

This clonotype showed up just a few times. The rearrangement uses TRBV10-3 and TRBJ1-1, with D unresolved. This CDR3 is 13 amino acids long. Trimming took off 2 bases at V and 0 bases at J, with 4 bases between the two ends. CDR1 and CDR2 (germline): ENHRY, SYGVKD. In nucleotides, the CDR3 is TGTGCCATCAGTGAGGGGGTGAACACTGAAGCTTTCTTT. It is translated as CAISEGVNTEAFF.

The J gene is TRBJ1-1, the V gene TRBV5-1, with a possible D match to TRBD1 (6 bases). V gave up 3 bases and J gave up 4 bases, with 13 bases separating them. Germline V lookup: CDR1 SGHRS, CDR2 YFSETQ. The CDR3 is made up of 14 amino acids. This chain's CDR3 is CASSSSGGGTEAFF. The CDR3 DNA follows: TGCGCCAGCAGCTCCTCCGGAGGGGGCACTGAAGCTTTCTTT.

V and J are TRBV12-3 or TRBV12-4 and TRBJ1-2, with D uncertain. The length of the CDR3 is 10 residues. Trimming left V 10 bases short and J 8 bases short, with 11 bases between. The CDR3 sequence is CAISRWGYTF. In nucleotides, the CDR3 is TGTGCCATTTCCCGCTGGGGCTACACCTTC.

This clonotype was seen a few times. The J gene is TRBJ2-1, the V gene TRBV20-1; TRBD2 agrees at 11 bases. Germline values: CDR1 DFQATT, CDR2 SNEGSKA (reference sequence). The CDR3 totals 17 residues. Germline trimming cut 0 bases from V and 10 bases from J; bases unmatched to any gene: 14. The CDR3 protein is CSARDQTSGGHFGEQFF. The DNA for the CDR3 is TGCAGTGCTAGAGATCAAACTAGCGGGGGCCACTTTGGCGAGCAGTTCTTC.

This clonotype was seen a handful of times. This sequence joins TRBV6-2 or TRBV6-3 and TRBJ2-7; 13 positions agree with TRBD2. The ends lost 4 bases at V and 1 base at J; junction bases unmatched: 7. Germline loops: CDR1 MNHEY, CDR2 SVGEGT. The CDR3 sequence is 17 residues long. CDR3 coding DNA: TGTGCCAGCAGTTCTCTAGGACTAGCGGGGGTATCCTACGAGCAGTACTTC. Encoded protein: CASSSLGLAGVSYEQYF.

The sample holds a few counts of this clonotype. The chain employs TRBV5-1 and TRBJ2-2; D not resolved. Trimming pared 8 bases from V and 5 bases from J, leaving 16 bases between. CDR3 length: 14 residues. Germline V gene lookup returns CDR1 SGHRS and CDR2 YFSETQ. The CDR3 spells CASHLKGGTGELFF. The CDR3 region has the DNA TGCGCCAGTCACCTGAAGGGTGGGACCGGGGAGCTGTTTTTT.

The genes are TRBV3-1 and TRBJ2-1, with TRBD2 matching over 9 bases. The CDR3 length is 17 residues. Germline assignment: CDR1 LGHDT and CDR2 YNNKEL (reference sequence). The V and J ends lost 3 bases and 4 bases, in that order; junction bases with no gene match: 10. CDR3 nucleotides: TGTGCCAGCAGCCAGGATCGTCTAGCGGGGATTTACAATGAGCAGTTCTTC. Protein: CASSQDRLAGIYNEQFF.

The J gene is TRBJ2-1, the V gene TRBV14; D gene ambiguous. Germline-derived CDR1 and CDR2 are SGHDN and FVKESK. V gave up 1 base and J gave up 3 bases, with 10 bases separating them. CDR3 length: 15 residues. DNA of the CDR3: TGTGCCAGCAGCCAAGTCGGGCCTCTCTACAATGAGCAGTTCTTC. Encoded protein: CASSQVGPLYNEQFF.

Comments on this clonotype: Mismatch with germline at one junction end may stem from a read error. The chain employs TRBV24-1 and TRBJ1-3, with no clear D. The CDR3 covers 15 residues. Germline-derived CDR1 and CDR2 are KGHDR and SFDVKD. The CDR3 loop is CATGEPGVSGNTIYF. The CDR3 DNA reads as TGTGCCACCGGTGAACCTGGAGTCTCTGGAAACACCATATATTTT.

The chain employs TRBV6-1 and TRBJ2-7; D uncertain. The CDR3 consists of 14 residues. Trimming took off 1 base at V and 3 bases at J, with 10 bases between the two ends. CDR1 is MNHNS, CDR2 SASEGT, per germline. The CDR3 protein is CASSEGVGIYEQYF. CDR3 coding DNA: TGTGCCAGCAGTGAAGGGGTGGGTATCTACGAGCAGTACTTC.

The V call is TRBV6-5, the J call TRBJ2-3, with D perhaps matching TRBD2 (6 bases). The germline CDR1 and CDR2 sequences are MNHEY and SVGAGI. There are 15 residues in the CDR3. Trimming took off 5 bases at V and 0 bases at J, with 12 bases between the two ends. The CDR3 DNA follows: TGTGCCAGCAGTGGTAGCGGCCGTAGCACAGATACGCAGTATTTT. Its protein is CASSGSGRSTDTQYF.

This clonotype was found a few times. V and J are TRBV20-1 and TRBJ2-1, with 9 bases that match TRBD1. Germline trimming cut 3 bases from V and 5 bases from J; bases unmatched to any gene: 8. From germline, CDR1 is DFQATT and CDR2 SNEGSKA (reference sequence). The CDR3 is 15 amino acids. In DNA, the CDR3 is TGCAGTGCTAGCCCTATGGGGACAGGGAACAATGAGCAGTTCTTC. Protein: CSASPMGTGNNEQFF.

This clonotype occurred a few times. The J gene is TRBJ1-6, the V gene TRBV20-1; D perhaps matches TRBD1 (6 bases). The V gene lost 1 base and the J gene lost 9 bases, with 13 bases spanning the gap. The CDR3 sequence is 14 residues long. Germline loops: CDR1 DFQATT, CDR2 SNEGSKA (reference sequence). This CDR3 is CSARGTARSSPLHF. DNA for the CDR3: TGCAGTGCTAGAGGGACAGCAAGGAGTTCACCCCTCCACTTT.

The rearrangement uses TRBV5-1 and TRBJ2-3; 7 bases are shared with TRBD2. The CDR3 has 15 amino acids. Germline lookup yields CDR1 SGHRS and CDR2 YFSETQ. Germline trimming cut 3 bases from V and 4 bases from J; bases unmatched to any gene: 8. The CDR3 loop is CASSSYSGRADTQYF. CDR3 nucleotide sequence: TGCGCCAGCAGCTCTTACTCGGGGAGGGCAGATACGCAGTATTTT.

For the CDR3, the DNA is TGCGCCAGCAGCTCTACCGGGACGCGGGGTGAAAAACTGTTTTTT. Protein product: CASSSTGTRGEKLFF. V is TRBV5-1 and J is TRBJ1-4; D possibly corresponds to TRBD1 (5 bases). Looked up from germline, CDR1 is SGHRS and CDR2 is YFSETQ. V was cut by 3 bases and J by 7 bases, with 16 bases left in between. The CDR3 contains 15 residues.

This clonotype appeared many times. The V call is TRBV3-1, the J call TRBJ2-1, with D unclear. Trimming removed 0 bases from V and 7 bases from J, with 7 bases in between. The CDR3 loop spans 13 amino acids. CDR1 LGHDT and CDR2 YNNKEL come from the germline V gene (reference sequence). CDR3 sequence reads: CASSQDLGNEQFF. The DNA for the CDR3 is TGTGCCAGCAGCCAAGACCTGGGAAATGAGCAGTTCTTC.

This clonotype was counted between two and nine times. The CDR3 region has the DNA TGCAGTGCTAGGGGTACCGGGACAGGGGTAATAGCGACCTACGAGCAGTACTTC. Its translation is CSARGTGTGVIATYEQYF. The chain links TRBV20-1 to TRBJ2-7; 10 nucleotides line up with TRBD1. The CDR3 has 18 residues. With 3 bases clipped from V and 2 bases from J, the junction kept 16 bases outside the gene matches. Germline CDR1 DFQATT, CDR2 SNEGSKA (reference sequence).

This clonotype was detected a few times. The CDR3 is CASSKGDSSYEQYF. In nucleotides, the CDR3 is TGTGCCAGCAGTAAAGGGGACAGCTCCTACGAGCAGTACTTC. The chain joins TRBV6-2 or TRBV6-3 to TRBJ2-7; 7 bases match TRBD1. The V gene's germline CDR1 is MNHEY and CDR2 SVGEGT. Unmatched junction bases numbered 4, after V lost 5 bases and J lost 0 bases. This CDR3 is built from 14 residues.

A few counts support this clonotype. J is TRBJ2-2 and V is TRBV9; 12 bases are shared with TRBD2. Per germline, CDR1 SGDLS and CDR2 YYNGEE. The V and J ends lost 4 bases and 5 bases, in that order; junction bases with no gene match: 12. The CDR3 spans 18 residues. The CDR3 loop reads CASSPRTSGTDRTGELFF. DNA for the CDR3: TGTGCCAGCAGCCCCCGGACTAGCGGGACCGATCGGACCGGGGAGCTGTTTTTT.

This clonotype showed up just a few times. The chain links TRBV5-1 to TRBJ2-2; tentative D call: TRBD1 (6 bases). CDR1 is SGHRS, CDR2 YFSETQ, per germline. Trimming removed 2 bases at V and 1 base at J, with 12 bases between. This CDR3 contains 16 residues. Written as DNA, the CDR3 is TGCGCCAGCAGCTTTGGGGGCCTAATGAACACCGGGGAGCTGTTTTTT. Translating it yields CASSFGGLMNTGELFF.

This clonotype was counted between two and nine times. This rearrangement joins TRBV29-1 to TRBJ1-1, with 8 bases lining up with TRBD1. Germline V gene sequence: CDR1 SQVTM, CDR2 ANQGSEA. The V segment lost 6 bases and the J segment 5 bases; nucleotides outside the gene matches: 11. This CDR3 contains 14 residues. The CDR3 nucleotides read TGCAGCGTCACCTCCCAGGGGGCGCGGACTGAAGCTTTCTTT. It translates to CSVTSQGARTEAFF.

The chain is built from TRBV7-2 and TRBJ1-5; D is perhaps TRBD1 (5 bases). Germline assignment: CDR1 SGHTA and CDR2 FQGNSA. This CDR3 is built from 13 residues. Trimming cost V 3 bases and J 7 bases, with 10 bases left between them. CDR3 region: CASSFGTGQPQHF. The CDR3 DNA follows: TGTGCCAGCAGCTTTGGGACGGGGCAGCCCCAGCATTTT.

This chain joins TRBV7-2 and TRBJ2-5; D possibly corresponds to TRBD2 (6 bases). Germline values: CDR1 SGHTA, CDR2 FQGNSA. This CDR3 contains 16 residues. The V and J ends lost 3 bases and 0 bases respectively, with 14 bases between them. The CDR3, as DNA: TGTGCCAGCAGCTTCCGGGACTCACTGTACCAAGAGACCCAGTACTTC. It is translated as CASSFRDSLYQETQYF.

A few counts support this clonotype. The chain is built from TRBV7-2 and TRBJ1-2; a weak D match, TRBD1 (5 bases). Trimming removed 4 bases from V and 4 bases from J, with 19 bases in between. CDR1 SGHTA and CDR2 FQGNSA come from the germline V gene. The CDR3 runs 16 residues. The CDR3: CASSSTSGPGGYGYTF. CDR3 nucleotide sequence: TGTGCCAGCAGCTCGACGTCGGGACCCGGGGGCTATGGCTACACCTTC.

This clonotype was seen more than once but under ten times. The CDR3 loop is CASSASGGELFF. The CDR3, as DNA: TGTGCCAGCAGCGCCTCAGGTGGGGAGCTGTTTTTT. V is TRBV9 and J is TRBJ2-2; D call uncertain. Germline V gene sequence: CDR1 SGDLS, CDR2 YYNGEE. The CDR3 sequence is 12 residues long. Trimming left V 3 bases short and J 8 bases short, with 8 bases between.

This clonotype appeared a few times. This sequence joins TRBV11-1 and TRBJ2-3, with 7 positions matching TRBD2. CDR1 and CDR2 from the germline V gene are SGHAT and FQDESV (reference sequence). This CDR3 is 16 amino acids long. The junction had 6 bases not matched to a gene; V was cut back by 0 bases and J by 3 bases. Here the CDR3 reads CASSLAGLVGTDTQYF. The CDR3 coding sequence is TGTGCCAGCAGCTTAGCCGGACTAGTCGGGACAGATACGCAGTATTTT.